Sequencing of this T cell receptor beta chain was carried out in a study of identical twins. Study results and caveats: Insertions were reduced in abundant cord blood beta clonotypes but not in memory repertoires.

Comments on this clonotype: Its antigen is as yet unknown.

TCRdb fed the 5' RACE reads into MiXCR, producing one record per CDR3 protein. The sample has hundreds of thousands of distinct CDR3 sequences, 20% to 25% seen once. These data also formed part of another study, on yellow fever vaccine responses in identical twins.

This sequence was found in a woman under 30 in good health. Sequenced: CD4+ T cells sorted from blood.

CDR3 coding DNA: TGCAGCGTAAGGCCCCAAGAGACCCAGTACTTC. It yields the protein CSVRPQETQYF. V gene TRBV29-1 combines with J gene TRBJ2-5; no definite D call. Germline V gene sequence: CDR1 SQVTM, CDR2 ANQGSEA. The CDR3 has 11 residues. Trimming pared 6 bases from V and 1 base from J, leaving 6 bases between.